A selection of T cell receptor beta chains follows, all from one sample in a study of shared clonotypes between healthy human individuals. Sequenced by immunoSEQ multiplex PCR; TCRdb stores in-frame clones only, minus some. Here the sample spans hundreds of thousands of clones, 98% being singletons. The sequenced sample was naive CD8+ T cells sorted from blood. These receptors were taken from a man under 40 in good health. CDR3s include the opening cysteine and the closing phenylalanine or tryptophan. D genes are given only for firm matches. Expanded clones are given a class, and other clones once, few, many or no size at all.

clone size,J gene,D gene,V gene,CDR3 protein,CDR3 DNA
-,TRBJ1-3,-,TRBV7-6,CASSLIRGSGNTIYF,TGTGCCAGCAGCTTGATACGGGGCTCTGGAAACACCATATATTTT
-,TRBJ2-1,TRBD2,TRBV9,CASSVAGRADNEQFF,TGTGCCAGCAGCGTAGCCGGGAGGGCCGACAATGAGCAGTTCTTC
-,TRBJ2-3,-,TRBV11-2,CASSLAAVGLVTDTQYF,TGTGCCAGCAGCTTAGCTGCAGTCGGACTCGTCACAGATACGCAGTATTTT
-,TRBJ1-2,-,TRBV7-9,CASSLLETVPLNYGYTF,TGTGCCAGCAGCTTACTTGAGACAGTTCCGCTGAACTATGGCTACACCTTC
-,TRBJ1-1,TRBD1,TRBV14,CASAKTGGDTEAFF,TGTGCCAGCGCCAAGACAGGGGGCGACACTGAAGCTTTCTTT
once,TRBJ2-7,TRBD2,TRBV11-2,CASRERLAGDLYEQYF,TGTGCCAGCAGGGAACGACTAGCGGGAGACTTATACGAGCAGTACTTC
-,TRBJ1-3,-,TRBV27,CASSALQGHTIYF,TGTGCCAGCAGTGCGCTTCAGGGACACACCATATATTTT
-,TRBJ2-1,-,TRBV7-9,CASSLLDNEQFF,TGTGCCAGCAGCTTACTGGACAATGAGCAGTTCTTC
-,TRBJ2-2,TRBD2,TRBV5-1,CASSHSGGVNTGELFF,TGCGCCAGCAGCCATTCGGGGGGAGTGAACACCGGGGAGCTGTTTTTT
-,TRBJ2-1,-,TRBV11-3,CASSSFRGGSYNEQFF,TGTGCCAGCAGCTCTTTCAGGGGGGGTTCCTACAATGAGCAGTTCTTC
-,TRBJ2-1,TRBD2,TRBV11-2,CASSLGEGGYNEQFF,TGTGCCAGCAGCTTAGGGGAGGGCGGTTACAATGAGCAGTTCTTC
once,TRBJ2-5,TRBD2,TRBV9,CASSPAGGTQETQYF,TGTGCCAGCAGCCCGGCGGGGGGCACCCAAGAGACCCAGTACTTC
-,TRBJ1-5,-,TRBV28,CASRGRDSNQPQHF,TGTGCCAGCAGGGGACGAGATAGCAATCAGCCCCAGCATTTT
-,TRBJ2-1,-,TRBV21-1,CASTRDRGYNEQFF,TGTGCCAGCACCAGGGACAGGGGATACAATGAGCAGTTCTTC
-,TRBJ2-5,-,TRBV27,CASSPESGETQYF,TGTGCCAGCAGTCCCGAGAGCGGGGAGACCCAGTACTTC
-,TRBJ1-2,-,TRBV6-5,CASSFQDQKYGYTF,TGTGCCAGCAGTTTCCAGGACCAAAAGTATGGCTACACCTTC
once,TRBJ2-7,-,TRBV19,CASSTTGLPYEQYF,TGTGCCAGTAGTACAACCGGGCTACCCTACGAGCAGTACTTC
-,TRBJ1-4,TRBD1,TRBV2,CASSESVGTDEKLFF,TGTGCCAGCAGTGAAAGCGTTGGGACAGACGAAAAACTGTTTTTT
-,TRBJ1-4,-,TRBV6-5,CASSSTGTYEKLFF,TGTGCCAGCAGTAGCACAGGGACATACGAAAAACTGTTTTTT
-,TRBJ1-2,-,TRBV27,CASSLFAGRVYGYTF,TGTGCCAGCAGTTTATTCGCAGGGAGGGTCTATGGCTACACCTTC
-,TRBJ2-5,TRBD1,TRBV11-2,CASSLPGQQETQYF,TGTGCCAGCAGCTTACCGGGACAGCAAGAGACCCAGTACTTC
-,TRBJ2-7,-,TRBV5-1,CASSSSYEQYF,TGCGCCAGCAGCTCGTCCTACGAGCAGTACTTC
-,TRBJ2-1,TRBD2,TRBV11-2,CASSYSLGTSEYNEQFF,TGTGCCAGCAGCTACTCCCTCGGGACTAGCGAGTACAATGAGCAGTTCTTC
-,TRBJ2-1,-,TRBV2,CASSRVRDGDNEQFF,TGTGCCAGCAGCCGCGTCCGGGACGGTGACAATGAGCAGTTCTTC
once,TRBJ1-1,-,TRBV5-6,CASSLRGYTEAFF,TGTGCCAGCAGCTTACGGGGGTACACTGAAGCTTTCTTT
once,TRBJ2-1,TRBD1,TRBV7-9,CASSPPGQDNEQFF,TGTGCCAGCAGCCCTCCTGGACAGGACAATGAGCAGTTCTTC
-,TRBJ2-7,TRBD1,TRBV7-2,CASSLPGQGLHEQYF,TGTGCCAGCAGCCTGCCGGGACAGGGGCTACACGAGCAGTACTTC